This entry concerns a single T cell receptor (beta chain). Its antigen is unknown. The data belong to a study of post-analysis software for immune sequencing data. Broader study findings: Normalized Chao1 diversity was significantly lower in multiple sclerosis patients than in controls. TRBV5-6, TRBV5-1 and TRBV20-1 were among five TRBV segments more frequent in patients than controls.

Built from TCR beta cDNA, the libraries had unique molecular identifiers in them. MiXCR, applied by TCRdb to the PCR reads, yields one record per CDR3 protein. The data contain some 260,000 distinct CDR3 sequences, 30% to 45% of them singletons. CDR3 size: 14 residues. Germline CDR1 is MNHNS and CDR2 is SASEGT. The V end lost 5 bases, the J end lost 1 base, and 10 bases lay between the germline ends. This sequence was found in a girl aged 5 to 17 with multiple sclerosis. The chain joins TRBV6-1 to TRBJ2-3; D unclear. Input material: blood. The CDR3 loop reads CASSRMGGTDTQYF. DNA for the CDR3: TGTGCCAGCAGTCGGATGGGTGGCACAGATACGCAGTATTTT.